A selection of T cell receptor beta chains follows, all from one sample in a study of technical replicates of blood from several donors. TCRdb keeps only in-frame clones here, not all; method: immunoSEQ multiplex PCR. Altogether about 81,000 clones are present, around 95% being singletons, with the ten largest covering 0.36%. Sequencing used T cells isolated from PBMCs. The receptors here all came from a human donor in good health. The CDR3 runs from the conserved cysteine through the conserved F or W. A D gene is named only where the DNA matches it firmly. Clone size is given for some rows only: seen once, a few or many times, or a class if the clone is expanded.

V: TRBV5-1; length: 15; D: NA; size: NA; J: TRBJ2-7; DNA: TGCGCCAGCAGCGGGGCAGGCAAACCGTCCTACGAGCAGTACTTC; CDR3: CASSGAGKPSYEQYF
V: TRBV7-9; length: 12; D: NA; size: NA; J: TRBJ2-4; DNA: TGTGCCAGCAGCTTCGCGGAGAACATTCAGTACTTC; CDR3: CASSFAENIQYF
V: TRBV6-1; length: 17; D: TRBD2; size: NA; J: TRBJ2-1; DNA: TGTGCCAGCAGTGAAAAGCCTAGCGGGAGCCCCTACAATGAGCAGTTCTTC; CDR3: CASSEKPSGSPYNEQFF
V: TRBV15; length: 12; D: NA; size: NA; J: TRBJ2-2; DNA: TGTGCCACCAGCAGAGGAGGCGGGGAGCTGTTTTTT; CDR3: CATSRGGGELFF
V: TRBV27; length: 13; D: NA; size: NA; J: TRBJ1-1; DNA: TGTGCCAGCAGTTTATCGTGGAGCAATGAAGCTTTCTTT; CDR3: CASSLSWSNEAFF
V: TRBV6-5; length: 12; D: NA; size: NA; J: TRBJ1-1; DNA: TGTGCCAGCAGTGGCCTAAGGGGCAGGGCTTTCTTT; CDR3: CASSGLRGRAFF
V: TRBV4-1; length: 14; D: TRBD2; size: once; J: TRBJ2-5; DNA: TGCGCCAGCAGTCCCGGGGGGGGCCCCGAGACCCAGTACTTC; CDR3: CASSPGGGPETQYF
V: TRBV7-9; length: 14; D: TRBD2; size: NA; J: TRBJ2-1; DNA: TGTGCCAGCAGCTGGACTAGCGGGAGCTATGAGCAGTTCTTC; CDR3: CASSWTSGSYEQFF
V: TRBV11-1; length: 19; D: TRBD2; size: NA; J: TRBJ2-6; DNA: TGTGCCAGCAGCTCGATCTATAGTGGGAGGGAGGACGGGACCAACGTCCTGACTTTC; CDR3: CASSSIYSGREDGTNVLTF
V: TRBV7-3; length: 16; D: NA; size: NA; J: TRBJ2-6; DNA: TGTGCCAGCAGCTTATGGACGGGACTTGGGGCCAACGTCCTGACTTTC; CDR3: CASSLWTGLGANVLTF
V: TRBV2; length: 15; D: TRBD2; size: NA; J: TRBJ2-7; DNA: TGTGCCAGCAACCCCCGTCCGGGACTAGAGTACGAGCAGTACTTC; CDR3: CASNPRPGLEYEQYF
V: TRBV7-9; length: 17; D: TRBD2; size: once; J: TRBJ2-6; DNA: TGTGCCAGCAGCGTGACTAGCGGGGGGCCTGGGGCCAACGTCCTGACTTTC; CDR3: CASSVTSGGPGANVLTF
V: TRBV15; length: 15; D: TRBD1; size: NA; J: TRBJ1-1; DNA: TGTGCCACCAGCAGAGCTGGACAGGGGAACACTGAAGCTTTCTTT; CDR3: CATSRAGQGNTEAFF
V: TRBV27; length: 15; D: TRBD1; size: once; J: TRBJ2-1; DNA: TGTGCCAGCAGTTTCGTTGGGACAGGGTACAATGAGCAGTTCTTC; CDR3: CASSFVGTGYNEQFF
V: TRBV7-9; length: 16; D: TRBD1; size: NA; J: TRBJ1-5; DNA: TGTGCCAGCAGCCTTCTGGGACAGGGAGAAAATCAGCCCCAGCATTTT; CDR3: CASSLLGQGENQPQHF
V: TRBV5-1; length: 13; D: NA; size: NA; J: TRBJ2-1; DNA: TGCGCCAGCAGCTTGGTAGGGGGAAATGAGCAGTTCTTC; CDR3: CASSLVGGNEQFF
V: TRBV19; length: 13; D: NA; size: NA; J: TRBJ1-1; DNA: TGTGCCAGTAGTATTTACATGAACACTGAAGCTTTCTTT; CDR3: CASSIYMNTEAFF
V: TRBV6-5; length: 16; D: TRBD1; size: NA; J: TRBJ2-7; DNA: TGTGCCAGCAGTTACTCCCCCGGGACAGGGGTCTACGAGCAGTACTTC; CDR3: CASSYSPGTGVYEQYF
V: TRBV28; length: 16; D: NA; size: once; J: TRBJ2-7; DNA: TGTGCCAGCAGTTTACTATCCGAGACTATAGAGACCGAGCAGTACTTC; CDR3: CASSLLSETIETEQYF
V: TRBV19; length: 18; D: TRBD1; size: NA; J: TRBJ1-5; DNA: TGTGCCAGTAGTATAGCATCTTTTGGGACAGGGTTCAATCAGCCCCAGCATTTT; CDR3: CASSIASFGTGFNQPQHF
V: TRBV6-6; length: 13; D: NA; size: NA; J: TRBJ2-7; DNA: TGTGCCAGCAGTTCAGGACAGTTCTACGAGCAGTACTTC; CDR3: CASSSGQFYEQYF
V: TRBV6-6; length: 14; D: NA; size: NA; J: TRBJ2-3; DNA: TGTGCCAGCAGGTGGGAGGGGGGCACAGATACGCAGTATTTT; CDR3: CASRWEGGTDTQYF
V: TRBV11-3; length: 14; D: NA; size: NA; J: TRBJ1-1; DNA: TGTGCCAGCAGCTTAGGGGCCGAGAACACTGAAGCTTTCTTT; CDR3: CASSLGAENTEAFF
V: TRBV7-9; length: 16; D: TRBD2; size: NA; J: TRBJ2-1; DNA: TGTGCCAGCAGCTTAGGGGGACTAGCGGGAGGGAATGAGCAGTTCTTC; CDR3: CASSLGGLAGGNEQFF
V: TRBV6-1; length: 15; D: NA; size: NA; J: TRBJ1-1; DNA: TGTGCCAGCAGTGACAGAGGATTATCGAACACTGAAGCTTTCTTT; CDR3: CASSDRGLSNTEAFF
V: TRBV7-3; length: 15; D: NA; size: NA; J: TRBJ2-2; DNA: TGTGCCAGCAGCTCCGCCCTAGCTGGCACCGGGGAGCTGTTTTTT; CDR3: CASSSALAGTGELFF
V: TRBV4-1; length: 14; D: NA; size: NA; J: TRBJ2-7; DNA: TGCGCCAGCAGCCAAGTACAGGCCCTCTACGAGCAGTACTTC; CDR3: CASSQVQALYEQYF
V: TRBV11-1; length: 15; D: TRBD1; size: NA; J: TRBJ2-1; DNA: TGTGCCAGCAGCCGGACAGGGGGCTCCTACAATGAGCAGTTCTTC; CDR3: CASSRTGGSYNEQFF
V: TRBV5-6; length: 12; D: NA; size: NA; J: TRBJ2-1; DNA: TGTGCCAGCAGCTTGGGGGCAGCTGAGCAGTTCTTC; CDR3: CASSLGAAEQFF
V: TRBV7-6; length: 16; D: TRBD1; size: NA; J: TRBJ2-4; DNA: TGTGCCAGCAGCTTAGCTGACAGGGGAGCCAAAAACATTCAGTACTTC; CDR3: CASSLADRGAKNIQYF
V: TRBV11-3; length: 15; D: NA; size: NA; J: TRBJ2-3; DNA: TGTGCCAGCAGCCTCGATCGGGGGAGCACAGATACGCAGTATTTT; CDR3: CASSLDRGSTDTQYF
V: TRBV5-6; length: 18; D: TRBD1; size: NA; J: TRBJ1-3; DNA: TGTGCCAGCAGCCCCTTACTGGACAGGGGCAGATCTGGAAACACCATATATTTT; CDR3: CASSPLLDRGRSGNTIYF
V: TRBV7-9; length: 15; D: NA; size: NA; J: TRBJ1-1; DNA: TGTGCCAGCAGCCCTGCGGGGTTGGAAGGCGCTGAAGCTTTCTTT; CDR3: CASSPAGLEGAEAFF
V: TRBV7-3; length: 16; D: TRBD2; size: NA; J: TRBJ2-1; DNA: TGTGCCAGCAGCTATCAAATAGCGGGAGGAGGCAATGAGCAGTTCTTC; CDR3: CASSYQIAGGGNEQFF
V: TRBV6-6; length: 14; D: NA; size: NA; J: TRBJ2-3; DNA: TGTGCCAGCAGTTACAAGCGGAGCACAGATACGCAGTATTTT; CDR3: CASSYKRSTDTQYF
V: TRBV4-1; length: 12; D: TRBD2; size: NA; J: TRBJ2-7; DNA: TGCGCCACAAGCGGGAGGGCCAACGAGCAGTACTTC; CDR3: CATSGRANEQYF
V: TRBV19; length: 14; D: TRBD2; size: NA; J: TRBJ2-3; DNA: TGTGCCAGCGTTAGCGGGAGGCACACAGATACGCAGTATTTT; CDR3: CASVSGRHTDTQYF
V: TRBV7-6; length: 14; D: NA; size: NA; J: TRBJ1-1; DNA: TGTGCCAGCAGCTTAGGGGGGGAGAACACTGAAGCTTTCTTT; CDR3: CASSLGGENTEAFF
V: TRBV11-2; length: 14; D: TRBD2; size: NA; J: TRBJ2-5; DNA: TGTGCCAGCAGCTTAGGGGGGGGTTTGGAGACCCAGTACTTC; CDR3: CASSLGGGLETQYF
V: TRBV28; length: 13; D: TRBD1; size: NA; J: TRBJ1-1; DNA: TGTGCCAGCAGCCCCACCAAGACAGGGAGCGCTTTCTTT; CDR3: CASSPTKTGSAFF
V: TRBV29-1; length: 11; D: NA; size: NA; J: TRBJ1-3; DNA: TGCAGCGTTCTATCTGGAAACACCATATATTTT; CDR3: CSVLSGNTIYF
V: TRBV5-4; length: 19; D: TRBD2; size: NA; J: TRBJ2-7; DNA: TGTGCCAGCAGCTTGGGGGGACTAGCGGGGGGCAAAGGGAACTACGAGCAGTACTTC; CDR3: CASSLGGLAGGKGNYEQYF
V: TRBV7-2; length: 16; D: TRBD2; size: NA; J: TRBJ2-5; DNA: TGTGCCAGCAGCTCTGGACTAGCGGGAGCCTACGAGGCCCAGTACTTC; CDR3: CASSSGLAGAYEAQYF
V: TRBV7-8; length: 13; D: NA; size: NA; J: TRBJ1-3; DNA: TGTGCCAGCAGCTTGGCAGCTGGAAACACCATATATTTT; CDR3: CASSLAAGNTIYF
V: TRBV7-8; length: 15; D: TRBD1; size: NA; J: TRBJ1-2; DNA: TGTGCCAGCAGTCGAACAGGGGGCGGAAGATCTGGCTACACCTTC; CDR3: CASSRTGGGRSGYTF
V: TRBV15; length: 15; D: TRBD1; size: NA; J: TRBJ2-5; DNA: TGTGCCACGACTCGGGACAGAATGTACCAAGAGACCCAGTACTTC; CDR3: CATTRDRMYQETQYF
V: TRBV7-3; length: 14; D: TRBD1; size: NA; J: TRBJ1-1; DNA: TGTGCCAGCAGCCGGGACAGCATGAACACTGAAGCTTTCTTT; CDR3: CASSRDSMNTEAFF
V: TRBV2; length: 14; D: TRBD1; size: NA; J: TRBJ2-3; DNA: TGTGCCGTACAGGGGGCGCGTAGTACAGATACGCAGTATTTT; CDR3: CAVQGARSTDTQYF
V: TRBV11-2; length: 15; D: NA; size: NA; J: TRBJ2-5; DNA: TGTGCCAGCAGCCGAGTGGAAGGGACATGGGAGACCCAGTACTTC; CDR3: CASSRVEGTWETQYF
V: TRBV27; length: 18; D: TRBD2; size: NA; J: TRBJ2-2; DNA: TGTGCCAGCAGTTCCTCGGCTAGCGGGAGCCATGTCACCGGGGAGCTGTTTTTT; CDR3: CASSSSASGSHVTGELFF
V: TRBV6-5; length: 13; D: TRBD1; size: NA; J: TRBJ1-2; DNA: TGTGCCAGCTTGGACAGGGGACGGAACGGCTACACCTTC; CDR3: CASLDRGRNGYTF